This TCR beta chain was sequenced for a study of OX40 agonist ivuxolimab in advanced cancers. Libraries were prepared by immunoSEQ multiplex PCR; TCRdb keeps only in-frame clonotypes and omits some of them. The top ten clones hold 22% of a sample with 41,000 or so clones, 70% to 80% of them seen once. The origin of this receptor is an adult with an advanced solid tumor such as melanoma, head and neck, liver or kidney cancer. Sequencing used CD4+ or CD8+ T cells sorted from blood, obtained in a trial of the OX40 agonist ivuxolimab.

The CDR3 nucleotides are TGTGCCAGCAGTGATGAGGTGGGGGTGAGCAATCAGCCCCAGCATTTT. It codes for CASSDEVGVSNQPQHF. V usage is TRBV2 and J usage is TRBJ1-5, with D tentatively TRBD1 (5 bases). The germline V gene has CDR1 SNHLY and CDR2 FYNNEI. The CDR3 is 16 amino acids. Trimming stripped 3 bases from V and 1 base from J, with 13 bases between.